The sequence of this T cell receptor (beta chain) was determined in a study of blood T cell repertoires in COVID-19 (dated by TCRdb to 2018 to 2021). Background on the whole study: Recovered participants in ImmuneRACE Cohort 3 were defined as having two consecutive negative NP/OP PCR tests, clearance from a healthcare professional, or resolution of symptoms. Samples came from the ongoing ImmuneRACE study (first 160 participants) plus 1,254 subjects from 6 global collaborators. The dataset comprised deeply sampled blood TCRbeta repertoires from subjects exposed to, actively infected with, or recovered from COVID-19. A de-identified subject ID, COVID-19 status, age in years and sex were almost always included in the sample metadata. A freely available public database, intended as a resource for researchers studying the immune response to SARS-CoV-2, is where the repertoires were released. The material from the prospective study consisted of cDNA or gDNA derived from T cells, B-cell-depleted T cells, or PBMCs. Samples from collaborators originated in the United States, Italy and Spain and spanned both the acute and convalescent phases of COVID-19. Where available, HLA class I and class II types were obtained from metadata supplied by the sample provider rather than from assay-based typing.

Participants in the prospective study were aged about 18 to 95 years, lived in approximately 26 United States geographic areas, and enrolled through a virtual design. In the prospective study, cohorts were assigned on the basis of participant-reported clinical history obtained from a screening survey and a study questionnaire. Mobile phlebotomists in the prospective study collected whole blood, serum and a nasopharyngeal or oropharyngeal swab from every participant. Additional blood draws and questionnaires over an approximately two-month period could optionally be provided by prospective study participants. Before DNA extraction, prospective study blood samples were shipped either frozen or at room temperature. Results the study describes overall, beyond this receptor: The amount of clinical and demographic metadata varied by source and participant and was provided uncurated.

To note about this clone: Its antigen remains undetermined. The input lacks base qualities; no much larger clone sits a single base away.

The immunoSEQ Assay, a bias-controlled multiplex PCR, was used to amplify TCRbeta CDR3 regions from genomic DNA. Per the source publication's procedure: Within the assay, amplification of reference gene primers was used to estimate how many nucleated cells each sample contained. To quantify the absolute abundance of each unique TCRbeta CDR3 rearrangement, sequence reads were collapsed and filtered. For each sample, productive Simpson clonality was calculated as the square root of Simpson's diversity index over productive rearrangements. What TCRdb holds here is the immuneACCESS table cut down to in-frame rearrangements. Part of the clones is not present; checked against another copy, under half of the missing clones reflect an unresolved V gene, and the others are unexplained. V, J and clone size are taken as reported in that table, and D and trimming were inferred from the DNA itself. Within this sample are more than 200,000 clones, with more than 75% of them counted one time only. The top ten constitute 7.2% of the sample.

CDR1 is given as KGHSH and CDR2 as LQKENI, both from the germline V gene. The V and J ends are trimmed by 8 bases and 6 bases, leaving 17 bases between them. The CDR3 measures 14 amino acids from cysteine to phenylalanine. The retained sequence is limited to the CDR3, 42 bases, with the frame set at the first base. The receptor was isolated from a man younger than 40 in a cohort exposed to, infected with or recovered from COVID-19 (not recorded which). Sequenced sample: PBMCs or T cells enriched from blood (not recorded which). The rearranged chain carries TRBV18 and TRBJ2-1; the D gene is possibly TRBD1, with 7 bases matching. For the CDR3, the sequence is CASQGGGQPNEQFF. The bases read TGTGCCAGCCAGGGGGGAGGTCAGCCCAATGAGCAGTTCTTC.